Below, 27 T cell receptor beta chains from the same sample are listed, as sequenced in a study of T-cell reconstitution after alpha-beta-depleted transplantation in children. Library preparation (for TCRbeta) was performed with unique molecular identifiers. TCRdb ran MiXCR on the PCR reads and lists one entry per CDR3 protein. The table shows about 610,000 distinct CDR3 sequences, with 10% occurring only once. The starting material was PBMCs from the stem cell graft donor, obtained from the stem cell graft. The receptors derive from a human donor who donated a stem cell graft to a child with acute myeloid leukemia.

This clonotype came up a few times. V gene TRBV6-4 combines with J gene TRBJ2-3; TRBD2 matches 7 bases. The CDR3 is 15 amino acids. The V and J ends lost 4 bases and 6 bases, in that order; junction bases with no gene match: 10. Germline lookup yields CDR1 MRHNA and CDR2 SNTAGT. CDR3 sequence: CASSAMGEGRDTQYF. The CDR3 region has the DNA TGTGCCAGCAGTGCGATGGGGGAGGGCCGGGATACGCAGTATTTT.

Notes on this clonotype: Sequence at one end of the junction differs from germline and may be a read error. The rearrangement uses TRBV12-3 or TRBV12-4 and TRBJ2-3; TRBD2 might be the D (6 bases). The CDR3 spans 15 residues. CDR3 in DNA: TGTGCCAGCAGGTTAGGGGACTCGGGGACAGATACGCAGTATTTT. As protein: CASRLGDSGTDTQYF.

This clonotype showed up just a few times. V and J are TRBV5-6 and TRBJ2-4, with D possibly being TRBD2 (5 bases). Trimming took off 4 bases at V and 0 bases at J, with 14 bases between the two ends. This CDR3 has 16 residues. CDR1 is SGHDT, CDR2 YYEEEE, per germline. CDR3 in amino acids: CASSRFGMGAKNIQYF. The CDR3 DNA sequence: TGTGCCAGCAGCCGTTTCGGGATGGGAGCCAAAAACATTCAGTACTTC.

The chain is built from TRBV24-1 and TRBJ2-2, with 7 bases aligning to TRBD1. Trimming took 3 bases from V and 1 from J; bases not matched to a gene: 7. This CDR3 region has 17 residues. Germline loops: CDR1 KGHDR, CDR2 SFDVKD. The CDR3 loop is CATSDPTGPMNTGELFF. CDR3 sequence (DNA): TGTGCCACCAGTGATCCGACAGGGCCCATGAACACCGGGGAGCTGTTTTTT.

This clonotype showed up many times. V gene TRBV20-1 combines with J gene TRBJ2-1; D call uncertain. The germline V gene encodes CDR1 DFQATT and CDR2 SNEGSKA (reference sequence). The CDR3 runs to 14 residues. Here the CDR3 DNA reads TGCAGCGGCACGAGGTGGCAACCGAACAATGAGCAGTTCTTC. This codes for CSGTRWQPNNEQFF.

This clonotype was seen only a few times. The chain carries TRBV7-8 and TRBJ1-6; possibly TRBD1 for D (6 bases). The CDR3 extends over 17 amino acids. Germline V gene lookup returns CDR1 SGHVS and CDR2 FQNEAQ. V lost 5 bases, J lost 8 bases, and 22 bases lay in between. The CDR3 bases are TGTGCCAGCAGCCACCCCCCCGGGGGGCGCTGGGATTCACCCCTCCACTTT. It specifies CASSHPPGGRWDSPLHF.

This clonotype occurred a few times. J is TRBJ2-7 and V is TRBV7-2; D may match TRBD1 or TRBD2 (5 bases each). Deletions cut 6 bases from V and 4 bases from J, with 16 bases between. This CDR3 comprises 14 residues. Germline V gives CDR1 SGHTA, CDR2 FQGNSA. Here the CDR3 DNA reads TGTGCCAGCAGACTAACGGGGCAGGAATACGAGCAGTACTTC. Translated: CASRLTGQEYEQYF. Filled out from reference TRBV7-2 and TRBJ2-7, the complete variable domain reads GAGVSQSPSNKVTEKGKDVELRCDPISGHTALYWYRQSLGQGLEFLIYFQGNSAPDKSGLPSDRFSAERTGGSVSTLTIQRTQQEDSAVYLCASRLTGQEYEQYFGPGTRLTVT.

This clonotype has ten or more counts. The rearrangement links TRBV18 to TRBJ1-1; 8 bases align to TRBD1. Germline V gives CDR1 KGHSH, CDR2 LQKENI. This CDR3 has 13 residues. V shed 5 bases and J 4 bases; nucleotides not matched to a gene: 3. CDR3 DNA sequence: TGTGCCAGCTCAGGGACAGGCATCACTGAAGCTTTCTTT. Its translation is CASSGTGITEAFF.

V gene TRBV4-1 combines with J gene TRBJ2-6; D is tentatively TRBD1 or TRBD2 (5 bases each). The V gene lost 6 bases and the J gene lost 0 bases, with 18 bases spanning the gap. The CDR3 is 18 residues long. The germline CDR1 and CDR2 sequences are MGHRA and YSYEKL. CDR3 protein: CASRGDGFFDSGANVLTF. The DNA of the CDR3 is TGCGCCAGCAGGGGGGACGGATTCTTTGACTCTGGGGCCAACGTCCTGACTTTC.

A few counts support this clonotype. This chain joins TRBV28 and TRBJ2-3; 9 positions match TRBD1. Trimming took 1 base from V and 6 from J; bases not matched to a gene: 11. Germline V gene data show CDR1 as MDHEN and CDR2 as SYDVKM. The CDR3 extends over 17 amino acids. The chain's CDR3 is CASSLSDLVGQGDTQYF. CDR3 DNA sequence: TGTGCCAGCAGTTTATCTGATCTTGTAGGACAGGGGGATACGCAGTATTTT.

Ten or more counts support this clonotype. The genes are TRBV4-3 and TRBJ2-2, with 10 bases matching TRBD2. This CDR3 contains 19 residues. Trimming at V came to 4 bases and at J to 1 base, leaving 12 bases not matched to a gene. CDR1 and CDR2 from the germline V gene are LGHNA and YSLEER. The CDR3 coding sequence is TGCGCCAGCAGCCCCTTCGTGGGTAGCGGGGGGTTGAACACCGGGGAGCTGTTTTTT. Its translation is CASSPFVGSGGLNTGELFF.

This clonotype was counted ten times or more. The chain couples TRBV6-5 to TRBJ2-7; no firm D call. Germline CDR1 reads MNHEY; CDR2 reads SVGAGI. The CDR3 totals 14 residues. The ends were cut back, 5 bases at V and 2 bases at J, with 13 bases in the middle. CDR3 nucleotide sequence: TGTGCCAGCAGTCCTCCACGGGCCCCCTACGAGCAGTACTTC. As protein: CASSPPRAPYEQYF.

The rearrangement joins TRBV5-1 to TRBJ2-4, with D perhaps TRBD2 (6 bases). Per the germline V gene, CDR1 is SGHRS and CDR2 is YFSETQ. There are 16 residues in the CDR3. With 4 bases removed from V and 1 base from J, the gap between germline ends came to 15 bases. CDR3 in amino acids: CASSPGDSRAKNIQYF. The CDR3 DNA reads TGCGCCAGCAGCCCGGGGGATTCTCGGGCCAAAAACATTCAGTACTTC. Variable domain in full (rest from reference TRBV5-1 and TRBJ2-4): KAGVTQTPRYLIKTRGQQVTLSCSPISGHRSVSWYQQTPGQGLQFLFEYFSETQRNKGNFPGRFSGRQFSNSRSEMNVSTLELGDSALYLCASSPGDSRAKNIQYFGAGTRLSVL.

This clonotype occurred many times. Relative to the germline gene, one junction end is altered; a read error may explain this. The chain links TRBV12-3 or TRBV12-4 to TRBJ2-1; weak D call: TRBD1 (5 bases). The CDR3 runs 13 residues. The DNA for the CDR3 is TGTGCCAGCAGGTTAGGGGTTGACAATGAGCAGTTCTTC. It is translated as CASRLGVDNEQFF.

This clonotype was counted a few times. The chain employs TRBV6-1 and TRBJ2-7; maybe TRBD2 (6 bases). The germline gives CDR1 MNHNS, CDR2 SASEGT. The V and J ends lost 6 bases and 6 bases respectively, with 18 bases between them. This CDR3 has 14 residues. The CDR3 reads CASSVGGGSAEQYF. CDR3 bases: TGTGCCAGCAGCGTGGGGGGAGGTTCGGCCGAGCAGTACTTC.

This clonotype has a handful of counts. The CDR3 nucleotides read TGCAGCTTTCGACAGGGGAGCTATGGCTACACCTTC. As protein: CSFRQGSYGYTF. The rearrangement joins TRBV29-1 to TRBJ1-2; 8 positions match TRBD1. Germline CDR1 reads SQVTM; CDR2 reads ANQGSEA. The CDR3 extends over 12 amino acids. Unmatched junction bases numbered 6, after V lost 8 bases and J lost 4 bases.

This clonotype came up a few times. Written as DNA, the CDR3 is TGTGCCAGCAGCCAAGCCTACGGCGGCCACAATGAGCAGTTCTTC. Protein: CASSQAYGGHNEQFF. V and J are TRBV4-2 and TRBJ2-1, with D hard to call. The V and J ends lost 1 base and 5 bases respectively, with 12 bases between them. CDR1 is LGHNA and CDR2 is YNFKEQ in the germline V gene. This CDR3 region has 15 residues.

The chain's CDR3 is CASGLDKSTDTQYF. In DNA form, the CDR3 reads TGTGCTAGTGGTTTAGATAAAAGCACAGATACGCAGTATTTT. V and J are TRBV12-5 and TRBJ2-3; D is undetermined. This CDR3 is built from 14 residues. CDR1 is LGHNT, CDR2 FRNRAP, per germline. V lost 3 bases to trimming and J lost 0 bases, with 7 bases between them. The full variable domain, its missing parts supplied by reference TRBV12-5 and TRBJ2-3, is DARVTQTPRHKVTEMGQEVTMRCQPILGHNTVFWYRQTMMQGLELLAYFRNRAPLDDSGMPKDRFSAEMPDATLATLKIQPSEPRDSAVYFCASGLDKSTDTQYFGPGTRLTVL.

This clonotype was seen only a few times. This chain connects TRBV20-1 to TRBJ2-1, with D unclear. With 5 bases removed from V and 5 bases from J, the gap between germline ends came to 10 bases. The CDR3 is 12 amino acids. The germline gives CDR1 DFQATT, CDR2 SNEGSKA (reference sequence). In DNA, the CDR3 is TGCAGTGCTCCGGACCTGGACAATGAGCAGTTCTTC. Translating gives CSAPDLDNEQFF.

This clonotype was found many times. The CDR3: CASSMISILADEQYF. The CDR3 DNA sequence: TGTGCCAGCAGCATGATTTCTATACTAGCGGACGAGCAGTACTTC. The chain is built from TRBV5-6 and TRBJ2-7, with 8 bases lining up with TRBD2. Unmatched junction bases numbered 11, after V lost 4 bases and J lost 5 bases. CDR3 length: 15 amino acids. The germline CDR1 and CDR2 sequences are SGHDT and YYEEEE.

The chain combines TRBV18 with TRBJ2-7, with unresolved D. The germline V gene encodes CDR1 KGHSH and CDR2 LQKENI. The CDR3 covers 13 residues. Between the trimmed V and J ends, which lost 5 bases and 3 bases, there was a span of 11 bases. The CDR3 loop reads CASSVGWGYEQYF. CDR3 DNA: TGTGCCAGCTCAGTAGGTTGGGGCTACGAGCAGTACTTC. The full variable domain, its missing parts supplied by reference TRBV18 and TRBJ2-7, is NAGVMQNPRHLVRRRGQEARLRCSPMKGHSHVYWYRQLPEEGLKFMVYLQKENIIDESGMPKERFSAEFPKEGPSILRIQQVVRGDSAAYFCASSVGWGYEQYFGPGTRLTVT.

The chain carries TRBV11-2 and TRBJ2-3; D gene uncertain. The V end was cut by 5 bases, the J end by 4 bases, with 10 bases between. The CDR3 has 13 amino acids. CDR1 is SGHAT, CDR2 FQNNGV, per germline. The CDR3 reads CASSGIRSDTQYF. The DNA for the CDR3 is TGTGCCAGCAGCGGAATCCGGTCAGATACGCAGTATTTT. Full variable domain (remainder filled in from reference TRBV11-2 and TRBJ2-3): EAGVAQSPRYKIIEKRQSVAFWCNPISGHATLYWYQQILGQGPKLLIQFQNNGVVDDSQLPKDRFSAERLKGVDSTLKIQPAKLEDSAVYLCASSGIRSDTQYFGPGTRLTVL.

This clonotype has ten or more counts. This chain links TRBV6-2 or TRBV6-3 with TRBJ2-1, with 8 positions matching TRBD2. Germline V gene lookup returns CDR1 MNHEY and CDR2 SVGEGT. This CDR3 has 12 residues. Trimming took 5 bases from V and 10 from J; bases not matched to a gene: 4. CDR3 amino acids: CASSLLAAEQFF. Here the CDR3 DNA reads TGTGCCAGCAGTCTACTAGCGGCCGAGCAGTTCTTC.

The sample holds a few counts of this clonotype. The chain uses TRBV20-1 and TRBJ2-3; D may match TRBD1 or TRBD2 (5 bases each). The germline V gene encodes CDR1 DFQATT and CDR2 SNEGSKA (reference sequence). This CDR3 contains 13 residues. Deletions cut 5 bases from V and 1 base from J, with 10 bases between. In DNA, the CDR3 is TGCAGTGCTTGGGACCAACGCACAGATACGCAGTATTTT. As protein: CSAWDQRTDTQYF.

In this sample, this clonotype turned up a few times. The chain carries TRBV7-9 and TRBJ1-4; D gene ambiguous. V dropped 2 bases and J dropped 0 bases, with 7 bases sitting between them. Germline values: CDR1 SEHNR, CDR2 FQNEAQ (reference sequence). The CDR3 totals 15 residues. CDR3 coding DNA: TGTGCCAGCAGCTTACAGCTTACAACTAATGAAAAACTGTTTTTT. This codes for CASSLQLTTNEKLFF.

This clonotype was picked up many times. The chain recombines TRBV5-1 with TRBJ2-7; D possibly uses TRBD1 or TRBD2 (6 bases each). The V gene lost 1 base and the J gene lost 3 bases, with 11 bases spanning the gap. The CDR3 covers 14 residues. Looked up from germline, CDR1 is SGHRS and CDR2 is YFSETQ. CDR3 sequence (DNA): TGCGCCAGCAGCTTGATGGAGGGGGGCTACGAGCAGTACTTC. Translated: CASSLMEGGYEQYF.

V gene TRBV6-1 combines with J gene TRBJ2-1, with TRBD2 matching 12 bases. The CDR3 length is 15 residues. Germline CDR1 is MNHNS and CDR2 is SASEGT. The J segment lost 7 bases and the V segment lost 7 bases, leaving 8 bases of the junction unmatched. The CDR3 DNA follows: TGTGCCAGCACCCGGGGGACTAGCGGGCATAATGAGCAGTTCTTC. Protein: CASTRGTSGHNEQFF.